The T cell receptor beta chain described here comes from a study of PD-1 blockade in classical Hodgkin lymphoma. Points from the study as a whole: Complete responders started with a diversity level that resembled newly diagnosed patients at baseline.

CDR1 MDHEN and CDR2 SYDVKM come from the germline V gene. The germline V and J ends were trimmed by 7 bases and 9 bases, with 15 bases remaining between them. The CDR3 extends over 12 amino acids. Profiling relied on immunoSEQ multiplex PCR, and the TCRdb table lists in-frame clones only, not all of them. The repertoire holds roughly 42,000 clones, with about 74% as singletons. This clone appeared a few times. Its target is unknown. All patients relapsed after autologous stem cell transplantation, and brentuximab vedotin exposure varied. The gene calls are TRBV28 and TRBJ2-5; D ambiguous. The clonotype was recovered from a human donor with classical Hodgkin lymphoma. The starting material was peripheral blood mononuclear cells (PBMCs), obtained at baseline. The CDR3, as DNA: TGTGCCAGCACACGAGATCCCCGGGCCCAGTACTTC. Residues: CASTRDPRAQYF.